The clone carrying this T cell receptor beta chain was picked up a small number of times. The antigen is undetermined. The data stem from a study of cytomegalovirus exposure and HLA in healthy donors. Study results and limitations: From TCR beta sequences, most subjects' HLA-A and HLA-B alleles were reportedly predicted accurately.

The CDR3 spans 19 residues. With 60 Vbeta and 13 Jbeta primers, the PCR was carried out. Generated by immunoSEQ multiplex PCR, the TCRdb table keeps only in-frame clones and is missing some. The profile shows roughly 100,000 clones, roughly four fifths of them singletons. Sequencing was performed on PBMCs. The chain employs TRBV21-1 and TRBJ2-6; TRBD2 is taken as the D call from the table, unchecked against the DNA. TRBV21-1 is a recognized pseudogene. The clonotype comes from a woman aged 45 to 65 in good health and CMV-seropositive. The CDR3 reads CASSKEEWKLTGGANVLTF. CDR3 bases: TGTGCCAGCAGCAAAGAGGAGTGGAAACTCACGGGGGGGGCCAACGTCCTGACTTTC.